Below, 9 T cell receptor beta chains from the same sample are listed, as sequenced in a study of blood T cells in healthy people across ages. A second PCR of roughly 7 to 11 cycles used a sample-barcoded 5' primer and a J-beta primer mix. MiXCR, run by TCRdb on the 5' RACE reads, gives a single entry per CDR3 protein. The repertoire holds about 1.5 million distinct CDR3 sequences, with approximately 39% as singletons. Sequencing was done on a sample of blood. These receptors all stem from a woman between 18 and 29 years old in good health.

A note on this clonotype: An end of the junction does not agree with germline; a read error may underlie this. The V gene is TRBV12-3 or TRBV12-4, the J gene TRBJ2-1; 10 bases are shared with TRBD2. The CDR3 has 15 residues. CDR3 sequence (DNA): TGTGTCAGCAGTAAAGGACTAGCGGCCTACAATGAGCAGTTCTTC. Translating gives CVSSKGLAAYNEQFF.

The rearrangement joins TRBV5-8 to TRBJ1-5; 8 bases map to TRBD1. The V gene's germline CDR1 is SGHTS and CDR2 YDEGEE. The J segment lost 1 base and the V segment lost 4 bases, leaving 4 bases of the junction unmatched. The CDR3 spans 15 residues. CDR3: CASSVGQESNQPQHF. CDR3 DNA: TGTGCCAGCAGCGTGGGACAGGAGAGCAATCAGCCCCAGCATTTT. Using reference TRBV5-8 and TRBJ1-5 for the parts outside the CDR3, the full variable domain is EAGVTQSPTHLIKTRGQQATLRCSPISGHTSVYWYQQALGLGLQFLLWYDEGEERNRGNFPPRFSGRQFPNYSSELNVNALELEDSALYLCASSVGQESNQPQHFGDGTRLSIL.

The genes are TRBV6-2 or TRBV6-3 and TRBJ2-7; weak D call: TRBD1 (5 bases). The V end was cut by 2 bases, the J end by 4 bases, with 12 bases between. The CDR3 is made up of 14 amino acids. Germline CDR1 is MNHEY and CDR2 is SVGEGT. In nucleotides, the CDR3 is TGTGCCAGCAGTTACAGGGGAATAACGTACGAGCAGTACTTC. This translates into CASSYRGITYEQYF.

This clonotype has only a few counts. Here the CDR3 DNA reads TGTGCCAGCAGTGTGGGACTAGCGGCCACCTACAATGAGCAGTTCTTC. Its protein product is CASSVGLAATYNEQFF. The V gene is TRBV28, the J gene TRBJ2-1; TRBD2 aligns across 11 bases. With 5 bases clipped from V and 2 bases from J, the junction kept 5 bases outside the gene matches. Germline loops: CDR1 MDHEN, CDR2 SYDVKM. There are 16 residues in the CDR3.

The chain uses TRBV9 and TRBJ1-1; 9 nucleotides match TRBD1. This CDR3 is 16 amino acids long. V dropped 4 bases and J dropped 1; count of bases not matched to a gene: 8. The V gene's germline CDR1 is SGDLS and CDR2 YYNGEE. The CDR3 protein is CASSPSSGQGNTEAFF. CDR3 nucleotide sequence: TGTGCCAGCAGCCCGTCGTCGGGACAGGGGAACACTGAAGCTTTCTTT.

In its sample, this clonotype was seen once. The CDR3 nucleotides are TGTGCCAGCAGCCAAGATGGACAGGGACCTCCCTATGGCTACACCTTC. This encodes CASSQDGQGPPYGYTF. This chain joins TRBV4-2 and TRBJ1-2; TRBD1 aligns across 8 bases. Germline loops: CDR1 LGHNA, CDR2 YNFKEQ. This CDR3 has 16 residues. Trimming at V came to 0 bases and at J to 4 bases, leaving 7 bases not matched to a gene.

The V gene is TRBV4-1, the J gene TRBJ2-1, with D maybe TRBD2 (6 bases). This CDR3 spans 14 amino acids. Trimming removed 2 bases at V and 6 bases at J, with 11 bases between. In germline, CDR1 is MGHRA, CDR2 YSYEKL. The CDR3 DNA follows: TGCGCCAGCAGCCAACTACTAGCATCCAATGAGCAGTTCTTC. It codes for CASSQLLASNEQFF.

Only a few counts were recorded for this clonotype. The chain recombines TRBV4-3 with TRBJ1-1; maybe TRBD1 (6 bases). V lost 3 bases, J lost 0 bases, and 26 bases lay in between. Germline lookup yields CDR1 LGHNA and CDR2 YSLEER. CDR3 size: 20 residues. CDR3 region: CASSHGRYWGTGTLNTEAFF. In DNA form, the CDR3 reads TGCGCCAGCAGCCATGGTAGATATTGGGGTACAGGGACCTTGAACACTGAAGCTTTCTTT.

J is TRBJ1-2 and V is TRBV2; 7 bases align to TRBD1. The CDR3 runs 13 residues. Germline loops: CDR1 SNHLY, CDR2 FYNNEI. V lost 4 bases to trimming and J lost 8 bases; unmatched junction nucleotides: 7. This chain's CDR3 is CASSGQGKGGYTF. As DNA, the CDR3 is TGTGCCAGCAGTGGACAGGGAAAGGGCGGCTACACCTTC. The full variable domain, completed using reference TRBV2 and TRBJ1-2, is EPEVTQTPSHQVTQMGQEVILRCVPISNHLYFYWYRQILGQKVEFLVSFYNNEISEKSEIFDDQFSVERPDGSNFTLKIRSTKLEDSAMYFCASSGQGKGGYTFGSGTRLTVV.